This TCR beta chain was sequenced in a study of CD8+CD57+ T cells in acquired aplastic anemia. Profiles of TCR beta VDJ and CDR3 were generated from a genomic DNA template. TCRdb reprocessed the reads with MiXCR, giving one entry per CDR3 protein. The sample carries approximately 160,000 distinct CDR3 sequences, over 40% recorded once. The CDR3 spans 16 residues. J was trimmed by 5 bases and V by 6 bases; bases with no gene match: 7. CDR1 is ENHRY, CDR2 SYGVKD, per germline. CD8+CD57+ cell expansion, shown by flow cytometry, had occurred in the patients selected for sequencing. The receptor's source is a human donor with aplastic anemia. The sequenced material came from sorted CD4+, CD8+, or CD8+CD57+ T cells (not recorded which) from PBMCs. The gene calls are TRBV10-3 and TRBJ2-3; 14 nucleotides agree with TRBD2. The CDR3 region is CAISPTSGGAGDTQYF. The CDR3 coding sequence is TGTGCCATCAGCCCGACTAGCGGGGGGGCTGGAGATACGCAGTATTTT.